This T cell receptor beta chain was documented in a study of tumor-infiltrating lymphocytes in oesophageal squamous cell carcinoma. Germline trimming cut 5 bases from V and 7 bases from J; bases unmatched to any gene: 10. The CDR3 consists of 15 residues. The germline CDR1 and CDR2 sequences are SGHVS and FQNEAQ. This clonotype ranks as large (0.1 to 1%). TCRdb re-called the PCR reads with MiXCR, one entry per CDR3 protein. This table has more than 15,000 distinct CDR3 sequences, around 50% appearing once. The sequencing input was normal esophageal tissue next to the tumor. This TCR came from a female donor with esophageal squamous cell carcinoma. The rearrangement links TRBV7-8 to TRBJ2-1, with 8 nucleotides matching TRBD1. CDR3 nucleotide sequence: TGTGCCAGCAGCCTAATACCGGGACAGGCGAATGAGCAGTTCTTC. It yields the protein CASSLIPGQANEQFF. The full variable domain, with the rest looked up from reference TRBV7-8 and TRBJ2-1, is GAGVSQSPRYKVAKRGQDVALRCDPISGHVSLFWYQQALGQGPEFLTYFQNEAQLDKSGLPSDRFFAERPEGSVSTLKIQRTQQEDSAVYLCASSLIPGQANEQFFGPGTRLTVL.